This TCR beta chain was obtained from a study of post-analysis software for immune sequencing data. Looking at the study overall: Recorded subtypes: relapsing-remitting, secondary progressive, progressive-relapsing; some patients unannotated.

On this clonotype: Its target is unknown.

Prepared libraries of TCR beta cDNA carried unique molecular identifiers. TCRdb re-analysed the PCR reads in MiXCR, keeping a single row per CDR3 protein. The sample includes hundreds of thousands of distinct CDR3 sequences, 25% to 30% seen only once; the top ten take around 0.55%. Notes on the study in general: Clustering by F measure revealed strong co-clustering among samples prepared together in one batch. For normalized Chao1 diversity, multiple sclerosis patients scored significantly lower than controls did.

This clonotype was sampled from a girl between 10 and 17 years old with multiple sclerosis. The sequenced sample consisted of blood.

CDR3 sequence (DNA): TGCAGTGCTAGAGAGGGACAGGGGGAATCCTACGAGCAGTACTTC. This codes for CSAREGQGESYEQYF. The chain recombines TRBV20-1 with TRBJ2-7, with 11 bases identical to TRBD1. Trimming at V came to 0 bases and at J to 1 base, leaving 2 bases not matched to a gene. Germline assignment: CDR1 DFQATT and CDR2 SNEGSKA (reference sequence). CDR3 size: 15 residues.